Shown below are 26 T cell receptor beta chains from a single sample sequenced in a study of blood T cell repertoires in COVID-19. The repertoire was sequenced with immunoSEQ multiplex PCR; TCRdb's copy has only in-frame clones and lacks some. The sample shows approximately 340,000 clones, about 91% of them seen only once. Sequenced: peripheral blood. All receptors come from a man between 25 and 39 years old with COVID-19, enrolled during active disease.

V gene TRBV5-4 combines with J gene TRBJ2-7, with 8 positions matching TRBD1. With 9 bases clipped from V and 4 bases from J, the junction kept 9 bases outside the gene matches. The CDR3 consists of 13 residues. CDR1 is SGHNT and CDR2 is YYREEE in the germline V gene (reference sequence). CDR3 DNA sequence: TGTGCCACCCGAGGACAGGGCCTTTACGAGCAGTACTTC. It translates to CATRGQGLYEQYF.

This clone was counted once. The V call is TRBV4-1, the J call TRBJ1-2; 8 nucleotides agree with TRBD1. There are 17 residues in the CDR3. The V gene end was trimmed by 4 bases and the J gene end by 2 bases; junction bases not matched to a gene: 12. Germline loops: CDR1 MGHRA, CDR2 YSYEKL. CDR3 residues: CASSLALGTGGNYGYTF. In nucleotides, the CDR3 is TGCGCCAGCAGCCTAGCCTTGGGGACAGGTGGGAACTATGGCTACACCTTC.

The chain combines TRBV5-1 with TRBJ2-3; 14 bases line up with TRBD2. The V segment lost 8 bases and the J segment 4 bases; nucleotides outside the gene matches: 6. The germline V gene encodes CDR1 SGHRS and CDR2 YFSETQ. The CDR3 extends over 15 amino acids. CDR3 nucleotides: TGCGCCAGTGGAGGACTAGCGGGAGGATCAGATACGCAGTATTTT. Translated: CASGGLAGGSDTQYF.

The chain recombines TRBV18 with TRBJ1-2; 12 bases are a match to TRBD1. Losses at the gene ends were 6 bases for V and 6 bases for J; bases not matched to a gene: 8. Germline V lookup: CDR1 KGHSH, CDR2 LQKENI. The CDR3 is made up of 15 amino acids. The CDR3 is CASSLGTGGDNGYTF. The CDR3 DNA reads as TGTGCCAGCTCGCTCGGGACAGGGGGCGATAATGGCTACACCTTC.

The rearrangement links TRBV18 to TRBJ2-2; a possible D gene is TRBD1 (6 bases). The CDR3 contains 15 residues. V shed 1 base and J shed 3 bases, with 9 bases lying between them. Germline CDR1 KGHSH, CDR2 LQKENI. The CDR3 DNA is TGTGCCAGCTCACCACGGGCAGGGGACACCGGGGAGCTGTTTTTT. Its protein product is CASSPRAGDTGELFF.

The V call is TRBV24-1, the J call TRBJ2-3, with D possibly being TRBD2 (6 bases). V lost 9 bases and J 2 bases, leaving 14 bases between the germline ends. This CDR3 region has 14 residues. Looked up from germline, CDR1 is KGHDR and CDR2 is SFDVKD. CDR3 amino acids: CATARAGSTDTQYF. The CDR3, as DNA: TGTGCCACCGCTAGGGCGGGATCCACAGATACGCAGTATTTT.

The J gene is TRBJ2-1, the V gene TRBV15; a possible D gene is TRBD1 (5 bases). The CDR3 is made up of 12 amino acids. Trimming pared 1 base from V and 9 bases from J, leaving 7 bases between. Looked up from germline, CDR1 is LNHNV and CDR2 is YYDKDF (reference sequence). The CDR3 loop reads CATSRAGFEQFF. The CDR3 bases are TGTGCCACCAGCAGAGCAGGGTTTGAGCAGTTCTTC.

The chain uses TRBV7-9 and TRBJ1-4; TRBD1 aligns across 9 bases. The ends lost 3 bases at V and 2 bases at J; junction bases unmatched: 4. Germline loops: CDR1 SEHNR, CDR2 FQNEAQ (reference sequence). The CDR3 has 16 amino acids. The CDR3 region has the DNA TGTGCCAGCAGCTTTGCGACAGGGGGTACTAATGAAAAACTGTTTTTT. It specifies CASSFATGGTNEKLFF.

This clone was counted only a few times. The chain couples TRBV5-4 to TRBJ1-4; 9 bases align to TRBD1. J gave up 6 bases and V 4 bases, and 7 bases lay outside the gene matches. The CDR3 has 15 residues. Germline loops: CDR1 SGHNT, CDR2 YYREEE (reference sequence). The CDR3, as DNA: TGTGCCAGCAGCGCAAACAGGGGGCTGGATGAAAAACTGTTTTTT. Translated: CASSANRGLDEKLFF.

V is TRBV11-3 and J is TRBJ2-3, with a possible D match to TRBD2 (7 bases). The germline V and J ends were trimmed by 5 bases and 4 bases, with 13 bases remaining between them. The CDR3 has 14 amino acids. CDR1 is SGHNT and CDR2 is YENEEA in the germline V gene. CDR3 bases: TGTGCCAGCAGCCCGGGGGGCCCATCAGATACGCAGTATTTT. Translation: CASSPGGPSDTQYF.

CDR3 DNA sequence: TGCAGTGCTAGTAGTGGGCTAGTGGGGAGCTCCTACAATGAGCAGTTCTTC. Encoded protein: CSASSGLVGSSYNEQFF. The V gene is TRBV20-1, the J gene TRBJ2-1; the D gene is possibly TRBD2 (5 bases). CDR3 length: 17 amino acids. The ends were cut back, 3 bases at V and 0 bases at J, with 18 bases in the middle. The V gene's germline CDR1 is DFQATT and CDR2 SNEGSKA (reference sequence).

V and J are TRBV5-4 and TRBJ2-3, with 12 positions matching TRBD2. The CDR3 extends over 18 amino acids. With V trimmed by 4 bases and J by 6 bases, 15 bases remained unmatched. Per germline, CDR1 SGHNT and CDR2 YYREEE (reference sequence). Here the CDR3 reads CASSPTLVSSGGADTQYF. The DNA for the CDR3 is TGTGCCAGCAGCCCGACCCTTGTGTCTAGCGGGGGGGCGGATACGCAGTATTTT.

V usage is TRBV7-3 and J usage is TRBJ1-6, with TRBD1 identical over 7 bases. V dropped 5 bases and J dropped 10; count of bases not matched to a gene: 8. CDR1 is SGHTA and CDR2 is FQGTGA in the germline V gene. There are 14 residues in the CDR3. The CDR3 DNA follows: TGTGCCAGCAGCACCCAGGGGGTCGGCTCACCCCTCCACTTT. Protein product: CASSTQGVGSPLHF.

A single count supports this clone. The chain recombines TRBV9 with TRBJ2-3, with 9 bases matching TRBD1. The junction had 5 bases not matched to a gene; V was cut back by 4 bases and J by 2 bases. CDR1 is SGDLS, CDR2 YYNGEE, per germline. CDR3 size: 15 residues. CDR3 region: CASSLGTGLTDTQYF. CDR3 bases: TGTGCCAGCAGCCTCGGGACAGGGCTCACAGATACGCAGTATTTT. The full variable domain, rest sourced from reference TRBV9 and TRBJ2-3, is DSGVTQTPKHLITATGQRVTLRCSPRSGDLSVYWYQQSLDQGLQFLIQYYNGEERAKGNILERFSAQQFPDLHSELNLSSLELGDSALYFCASSLGTGLTDTQYFGPGTRLTVL.

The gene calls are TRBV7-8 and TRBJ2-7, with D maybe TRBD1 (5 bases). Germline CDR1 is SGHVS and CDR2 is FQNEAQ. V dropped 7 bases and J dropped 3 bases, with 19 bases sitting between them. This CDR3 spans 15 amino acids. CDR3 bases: TGTGCCAGCAACCCTCACCTGGACAAGTTCTACGAGCAGTACTTC. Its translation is CASNPHLDKFYEQYF.

The DNA for the CDR3 is TGTGCCAGCACGCCCTCGAGGACAGATACGCAGTATTTT. The encoded protein is CASTPSRTDTQYF. V usage is TRBV2 and J usage is TRBJ2-3; no definite D call. This CDR3 spans 13 amino acids. The germline gives CDR1 SNHLY, CDR2 FYNNEI. V was trimmed by 7 bases and J by 3 bases, leaving 11 bases between them.

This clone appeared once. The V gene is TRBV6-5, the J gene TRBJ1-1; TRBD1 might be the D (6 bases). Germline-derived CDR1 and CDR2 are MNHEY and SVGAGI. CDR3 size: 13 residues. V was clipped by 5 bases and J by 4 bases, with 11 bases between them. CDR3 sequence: CASSKQGSTEAFF. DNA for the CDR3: TGTGCCAGCAGTAAACAGGGATCCACTGAAGCTTTCTTT.

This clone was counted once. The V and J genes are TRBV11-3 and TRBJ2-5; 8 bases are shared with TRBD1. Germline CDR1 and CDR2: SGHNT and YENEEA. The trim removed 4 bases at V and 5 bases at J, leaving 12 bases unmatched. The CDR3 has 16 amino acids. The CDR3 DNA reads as TGTGCCAGCAGCTCCGGGGGTGCAGGGGGCGTTGAGACCCAGTACTTC. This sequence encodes CASSSGGAGGVETQYF. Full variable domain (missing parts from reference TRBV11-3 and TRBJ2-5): EAGVVQSPRYKIIEKKQPVAFWCNPISGHNTLYWYLQNLGQGPELLIRYENEEAVDDSQLPKDRFSAERLKGVDSTLKIQPAELGDSAVYLCASSSGGAGGVETQYFGPGTRLLVL.

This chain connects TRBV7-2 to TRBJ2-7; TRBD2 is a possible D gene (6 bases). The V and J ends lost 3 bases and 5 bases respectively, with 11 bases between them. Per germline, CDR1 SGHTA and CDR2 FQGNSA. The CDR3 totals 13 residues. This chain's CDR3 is CASSFTGDHEQYF. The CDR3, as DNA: TGTGCCAGCAGCTTTACGGGGGACCACGAGCAGTACTTC.

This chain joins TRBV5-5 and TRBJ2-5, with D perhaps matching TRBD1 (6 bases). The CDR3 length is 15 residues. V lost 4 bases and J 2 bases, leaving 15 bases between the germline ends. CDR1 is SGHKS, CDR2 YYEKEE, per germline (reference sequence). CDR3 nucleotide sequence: TGTGCCAGCAGCCTGGGACCCGGACAGCAAGAGACCCAGTACTTC. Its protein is CASSLGPGQQETQYF.

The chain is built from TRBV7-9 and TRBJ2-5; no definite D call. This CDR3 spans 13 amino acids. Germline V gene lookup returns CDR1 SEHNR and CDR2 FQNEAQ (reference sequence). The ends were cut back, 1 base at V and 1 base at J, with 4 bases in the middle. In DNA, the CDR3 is TGTGCCAGCAGCTTAGACAGCCAAGAGACCCAGTACTTC. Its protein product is CASSLDSQETQYF.

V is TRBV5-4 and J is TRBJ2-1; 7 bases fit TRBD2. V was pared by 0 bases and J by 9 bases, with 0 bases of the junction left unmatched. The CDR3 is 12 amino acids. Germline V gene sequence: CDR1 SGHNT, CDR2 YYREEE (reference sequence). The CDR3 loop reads CASSLAGGEQFF. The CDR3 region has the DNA TGTGCCAGCAGCTTGGCGGGGGGTGAGCAGTTCTTC.

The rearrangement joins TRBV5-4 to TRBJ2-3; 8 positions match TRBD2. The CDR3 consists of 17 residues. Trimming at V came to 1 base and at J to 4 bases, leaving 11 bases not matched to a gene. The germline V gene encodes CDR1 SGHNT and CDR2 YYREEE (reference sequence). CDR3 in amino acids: CASSLKIGGGRSDTQYF. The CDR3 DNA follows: TGTGCCAGCAGCTTGAAGATAGGCGGGGGGAGATCAGATACGCAGTATTTT.

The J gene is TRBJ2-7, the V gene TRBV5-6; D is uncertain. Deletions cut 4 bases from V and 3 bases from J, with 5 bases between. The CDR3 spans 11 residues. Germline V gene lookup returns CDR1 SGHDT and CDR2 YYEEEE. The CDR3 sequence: CASSRNYEQYF. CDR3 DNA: TGTGCCAGCAGCCGTAACTACGAGCAGTACTTC.

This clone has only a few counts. The CDR3 region is CASSSMGQGDGYTF. The CDR3 DNA reads TGTGCCAGCAGCTCGATGGGACAGGGGGATGGCTACACCTTC. The genes are TRBV5-6 and TRBJ1-2; 11 bases fit TRBD1. The V segment lost 3 bases and the J segment 6 bases; nucleotides outside the gene matches: 4. Per germline, CDR1 SGHDT and CDR2 YYEEEE. The length of the CDR3 is 14 residues.

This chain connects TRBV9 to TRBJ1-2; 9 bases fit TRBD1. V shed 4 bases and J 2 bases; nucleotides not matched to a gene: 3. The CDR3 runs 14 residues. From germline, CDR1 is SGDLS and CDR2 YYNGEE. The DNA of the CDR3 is TGTGCCAGCAGCCCAGGGACAGGGAACTATGGCTACACCTTC. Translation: CASSPGTGNYGYTF.